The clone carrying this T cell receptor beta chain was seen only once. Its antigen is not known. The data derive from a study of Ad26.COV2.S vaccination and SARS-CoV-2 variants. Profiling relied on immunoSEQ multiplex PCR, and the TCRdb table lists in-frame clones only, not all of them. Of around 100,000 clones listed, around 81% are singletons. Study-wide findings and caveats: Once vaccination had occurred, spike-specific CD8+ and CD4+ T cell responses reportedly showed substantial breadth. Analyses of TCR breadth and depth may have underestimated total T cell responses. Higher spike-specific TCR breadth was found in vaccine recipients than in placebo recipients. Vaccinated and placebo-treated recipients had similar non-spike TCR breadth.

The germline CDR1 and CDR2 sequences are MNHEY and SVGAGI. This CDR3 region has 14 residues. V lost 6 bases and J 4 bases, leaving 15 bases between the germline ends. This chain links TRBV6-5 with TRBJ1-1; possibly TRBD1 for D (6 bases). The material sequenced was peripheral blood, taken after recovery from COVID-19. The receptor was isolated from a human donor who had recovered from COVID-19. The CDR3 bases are TGTGCCAGCAGATTACAGGGAGGGTTCACTGAAGCTTTCTTT. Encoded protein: CASRLQGGFTEAFF.